This T cell receptor (beta chain) was profiled in a study of blood T cell repertoires in COVID-19. Study information: Researchers got acute and convalescent COVID-19 samples from the United States, Italy and Spain.

The germline gives CDR1 KGHSH, CDR2 LQKENI. There are 13 residues in the CDR3. V trimming: 1 base; J trimming: 10 bases; junction bases outside the gene matches: 3. The authors' processing: Amplifying reference gene primers gave estimates of nucleated cell counts. Some clones are missing from TCRdb's copy, which holds only in-frame ones; the method was immunoSEQ multiplex PCR. V, J and clone size were drawn from that table, and D and trimming were deduced from the DNA. Of 130,000 or so clones listed, roughly three quarters are singletons. Sequencing input: peripheral blood. The receptor comes from a woman between 65 and 79 years old with acute or convalescent COVID-19. V gene TRBV18 combines with J gene TRBJ1-2, with 10 bases lining up with TRBD1. The CDR3 DNA reads TGTGCCAGCTCACCACGGGACAGGGGCGTCTACACCTTC. This sequence encodes CASSPRDRGVYTF.